This entry lists 11 T cell receptor beta chains sequenced from one sample in a study of blood T cell repertoires in COVID-19. TCRdb's copy holds only in-frame clones and misses some; the assay was immunoSEQ multiplex PCR. The sample lists hundreds of thousands of clones, more than 80% occurring once. The sequenced sample was peripheral blood. These TCRs come from a man aged 40-49 years with acute or convalescent COVID-19.

The chain uses TRBV5-1 and TRBJ1-3; D remains unclear. The germline V gene has CDR1 SGHRS and CDR2 YFSETQ. Trimming stripped 4 bases from V and 0 bases from J, with 11 bases between. There are 15 residues in the CDR3. The CDR3: CASSPVAFSGNTIYF. Written as DNA, the CDR3 is TGCGCCAGCAGCCCCGTGGCCTTCTCTGGAAACACCATATATTTT.

Concerning this clone itself: Other DNA sequences in this sample translate to the same CDR3. The gene calls are TRBV9 and TRBJ2-1; D not resolved. The V and J ends lost 0 bases and 7 bases respectively, with 2 bases between them. From germline, CDR1 is SGDLS and CDR2 YYNGEE. This CDR3 region has 11 residues. CDR3 in amino acids: CASSVANEQFF. Written as DNA, the CDR3 is TGTGCCAGCAGCGTAGCGAATGAGCAGTTCTTC.

This clone has a handful of counts. The rearrangement uses TRBV5-4 and TRBJ1-2; possibly TRBD1 for D (5 bases). This CDR3 has 15 amino acids. CDR1 and CDR2 (germline): SGHNT, YYREEE (reference sequence). V lost 4 bases and J 4 bases, leaving 17 bases between the germline ends. CDR3 region: CASSDLRDSGYGYTF. The CDR3 nucleotides read TGTGCCAGCAGCGACCTCCGGGACTCCGGCTATGGCTACACCTTC.

This clone was picked up one time. The gene calls are TRBV5-1 and TRBJ1-3; 7 nucleotides line up with TRBD1. The CDR3 covers 16 residues. Germline trimming cut 2 bases from V and 0 bases from J; bases unmatched to any gene: 5. Germline V gene data show CDR1 as SGHRS and CDR2 as YFSETQ. CDR3 residues: CASSFLQGSSGNTIYF. The DNA for the CDR3 is TGCGCCAGCAGCTTTCTACAGGGGAGCTCTGGAAACACCATATATTTT.

This clone was seen just once. The V call is TRBV11-2, the J call TRBJ2-7; 8 bases are a match to TRBD2. CDR1 and CDR2 from the germline V gene are SGHAT and FQNNGV. The V segment lost 5 bases and the J segment 3 bases; nucleotides outside the gene matches: 9. The CDR3 totals 15 residues. As DNA, the CDR3 is TGTGCCAGCAGCCCTCGGGGGGGGCGCTTCTACGAGCAGTACTTC. It yields the protein CASSPRGGRFYEQYF.

The V and J genes are TRBV6-5 and TRBJ1-4, with 9 bases lining up with TRBD1. Trimming removed 5 bases from V and 8 bases from J; junction bases left unmatched: 6. The germline gives CDR1 MNHEY, CDR2 SVGAGI. This CDR3 region has 14 residues. Here the CDR3 DNA reads TGTGCCAGCAGTACAGGGGGCGCAGGGGAAAAACTGTTTTTT. Translated, it gives CASSTGGAGEKLFF.

The genes are TRBV27 and TRBJ1-6; D is perhaps TRBD1 (6 bases). The CDR3 has 14 residues. V lost 4 bases and J 7 bases, leaving 11 bases between the germline ends. Germline CDR1 reads MNHEY; CDR2 reads SMNVEV (reference sequence). The CDR3 DNA sequence: TGTGCCAGCAGTTCTTGGCAGGGGAATTCACCCCTCCACTTT. Translation gives CASSSWQGNSPLHF.

The chain joins TRBV7-8 to TRBJ1-5; D is unclear. With 0 bases removed from V and 1 base from J, the gap between germline ends came to 4 bases. The CDR3 sequence is 14 residues long. The germline V gene encodes CDR1 SGHVS and CDR2 FQNEAQ. The CDR3: CASSLAASNQPQHF. Written as DNA, the CDR3 is TGTGCCAGCAGCTTAGCAGCCAGCAATCAGCCCCAGCATTTT.

The V call is TRBV10-3, the J call TRBJ2-7, with TRBD1 identical over 7 bases. CDR1 and CDR2 (germline): ENHRY, SYGVKD. This CDR3 contains 13 residues. Unmatched junction bases numbered 9, after V lost 10 bases and J lost 3 bases. The CDR3 DNA follows: TGTGCCACCTCCTCGACAGGGAACTACGAGCAGTACTTC. It is translated as CATSSTGNYEQYF.

With regard to this clone: The sample has other DNA sequences that encode this CDR3 too. V and J are TRBV20-1 and TRBJ1-1; maybe TRBD1 (5 bases). Germline assignment: CDR1 DFQATT and CDR2 SNEGSKA (reference sequence). V lost 3 bases and J 0 bases, leaving 8 bases between the germline ends. This CDR3 spans 13 amino acids. The CDR3 region has the DNA TGCAGTGCTAGTCAGGGTTTGAACACTGAAGCTTTCTTT. This sequence encodes CSASQGLNTEAFF.

The J gene is TRBJ1-2, the V gene TRBV13, with 8 bases lining up with TRBD1. Germline V lookup: CDR1 PRHDT, CDR2 FYEKMQ (reference sequence). With 5 bases clipped from V and 6 bases from J, the junction kept 11 bases outside the gene matches. This CDR3 spans 15 amino acids. In nucleotides, the CDR3 is TGTGCCAGCAGCCTCGGACAGGGAATATTAGATGGCTACACCTTC. Protein sequence: CASSLGQGILDGYTF.